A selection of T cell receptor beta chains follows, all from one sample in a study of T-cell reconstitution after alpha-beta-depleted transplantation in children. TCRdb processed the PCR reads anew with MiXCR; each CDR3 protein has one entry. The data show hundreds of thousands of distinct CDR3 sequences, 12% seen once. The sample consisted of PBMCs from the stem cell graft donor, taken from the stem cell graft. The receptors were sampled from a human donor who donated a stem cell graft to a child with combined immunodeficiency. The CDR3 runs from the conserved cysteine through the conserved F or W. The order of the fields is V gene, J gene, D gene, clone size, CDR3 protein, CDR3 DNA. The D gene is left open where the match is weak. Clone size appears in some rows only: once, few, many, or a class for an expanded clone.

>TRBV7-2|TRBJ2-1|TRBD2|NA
CASSLLVGGYNEQFF
TGTGCCAGCAGCTTACTCGTCGGGGGGTACAATGAGCAGTTCTTC
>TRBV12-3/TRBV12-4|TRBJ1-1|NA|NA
CASSLASTGQAFF
TGTGCCAGCAGTTTAGCGTCCACAGGTCAGGCTTTCTTT
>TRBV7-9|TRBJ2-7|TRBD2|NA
CASSSPGLAVQYF
TGTGCCAGCAGCTCGCCGGGACTAGCGGTGCAGTACTTC
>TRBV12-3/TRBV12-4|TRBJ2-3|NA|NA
CASSIPGPSDSGTDTQYF
TGTGCCAGCAGTATTCCGGGACCGTCCGACTCAGGCACAGATACGCAGTATTTT
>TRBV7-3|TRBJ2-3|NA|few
CASSIQMTQDDTQYF
TGTGCCAGCAGCATACAAATGACGCAGGATGATACGCAGTATTTT
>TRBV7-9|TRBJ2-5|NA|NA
CASSLAGSRETQYF
TGTGCCAGCAGCTTAGCGGGGAGCCGGGAGACCCAGTACTTC
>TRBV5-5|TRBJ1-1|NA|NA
CASSLGGAQAFF
TGTGCCAGCAGCTTGGGAGGGGCGCAAGCTTTCTTT
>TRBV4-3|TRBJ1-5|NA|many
CASSQGAGEAQPQHF
TGCGCCAGCAGCCAAGGGGCAGGGGAGGCTCAGCCCCAGCATTTT
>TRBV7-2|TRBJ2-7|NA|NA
CASSPQGSSYEQYF
TGTGCCAGCAGCCCTCAGGGGTCCTCCTACGAGCAGTACTTC
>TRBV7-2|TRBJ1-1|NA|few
CASSYQPLVRGTEAFF
TGTGCCAGCAGCTATCAGCCCCTAGTTCGGGGGACAGAAGCTTTCTTT
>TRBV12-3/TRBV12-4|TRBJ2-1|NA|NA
CASQREAHEQFF
TGTGCCAGCCAACGTGAGGCCCATGAGCAGTTCTTC
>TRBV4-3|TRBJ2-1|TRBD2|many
CASSLGLAPNEQFF
TGCGCCAGCAGCCTGGGACTAGCGCCCAATGAGCAGTTCTTC
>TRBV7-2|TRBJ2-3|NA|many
CASSFRLAGTDTQYF
TGTGCCAGCAGCTTTCGTCTAGCCGGCACAGATACGCAGTATTTT
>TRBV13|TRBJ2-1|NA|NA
CASSSRDAAWGNEQFF
TGTGCCAGCAGCTCCCGGGACGCCGCATGGGGCAATGAGCAGTTCTTC